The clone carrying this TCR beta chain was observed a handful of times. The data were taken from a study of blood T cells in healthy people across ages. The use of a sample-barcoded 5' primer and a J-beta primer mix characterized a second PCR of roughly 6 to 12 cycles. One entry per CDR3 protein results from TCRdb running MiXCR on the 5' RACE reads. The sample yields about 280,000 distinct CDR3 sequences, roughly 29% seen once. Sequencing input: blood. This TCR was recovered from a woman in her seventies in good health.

CDR3 residues: CSVGGTSGRGSETQYF. In DNA, the CDR3 is TGCAGCGTTGGAGGGACTAGCGGGAGGGGGTCAGAGACCCAGTACTTC. The rearrangement joins TRBV29-1 to TRBJ2-5; TRBD2 matches at 16 bases. Germline CDR1 and CDR2: SQVTM and ANQGSEA. After removal of 4 bases from V and 4 bases from J, the junction contained 6 bases not matched to a gene. CDR3 size: 16 residues.